These 14 T cell receptor beta chains came from one sample sequenced in a study of blood T cell repertoires in COVID-19. Here immunoSEQ multiplex PCR was the method, and the copy in TCRdb shows in-frame clones only, minus some. The repertoire holds about 140,000 clones, with roughly 84% as singletons. Input material: peripheral blood. These receptors were obtained from a woman aged 60-75 years with acute or convalescent COVID-19.

This clone was recorded a few times. The rearrangement joins TRBV28 to TRBJ2-7; a weak D match, TRBD2 (5 bases). The CDR3 has 12 residues. V shed 11 bases and J shed 5 bases, with 16 bases lying between them. CDR1 MDHEN and CDR2 SYDVKM come from the germline V gene. The DNA for the CDR3 is TGTGCCGCGGCGGGTAAATTAGACGAGCAGTACTTC. The encoded protein is CAAAGKLDEQYF. The full variable domain, rest sourced from reference TRBV28 and TRBJ2-7, is DVKVTQSSRYLVKRTGEKVFLECVQDMDHENMFWYRQDPGLGLRLIYFSYDVKMKEKGDIPEGYSVSREKKERFSLILESASTNQTSMYLCAAAGKLDEQYFGPGTRLTVT.

This sequence joins TRBV24-1 and TRBJ2-2; 8 bases match TRBD1. The ends lost 4 bases at V and 1 base at J; junction bases unmatched: 4. This CDR3 is built from 16 residues. Germline V lookup: CDR1 KGHDR, CDR2 SFDVKD. CDR3 sequence (DNA): TGTGCCACCAGTGACGGGACAGGCAAGAACACCGGGGAGCTGTTTTTT. Translation: CATSDGTGKNTGELFF.

The V call is TRBV9, the J call TRBJ2-5; TRBD1 might be the D (5 bases). The V and J ends lost 0 bases and 4 bases respectively, with 10 bases between them. The CDR3 is 14 amino acids. The V gene's germline CDR1 is SGDLS and CDR2 YYNGEE. CDR3 sequence: CASSVDVRVETQYF. Here the CDR3 DNA reads TGTGCCAGCAGCGTAGACGTCAGGGTAGAGACCCAGTACTTC.

V and J are TRBV7-9 and TRBJ2-1, with D possibly being TRBD1 (6 bases). V gave up 6 bases and J gave up 7 bases, with 13 bases separating them. CDR3 length: 13 amino acids. The V gene's germline CDR1 is SEHNR and CDR2 FQNEAQ (reference sequence). CDR3 sequence (DNA): TGTGCCAGCAGGACTACAGGGACGAATGAGCAGTTCTTC. It codes for CASRTTGTNEQFF.

The V call is TRBV7-2, the J call TRBJ2-5; TRBD1 aligns across 7 bases. CDR1 SGHTA and CDR2 FQGNSA come from the germline V gene. V was clipped by 4 bases and J by 5 bases; unmatched bases: 7. The CDR3 length is 14 residues. This CDR3 reads CASSSQGRGETQYF. CDR3 coding DNA: TGTGCCAGCAGCTCACAGGGCAGGGGGGAGACCCAGTACTTC. Together with reference TRBV7-2 and TRBJ2-5, the CDR3 gives the full variable domain: GAGVSQSPSNKVTEKGKDVELRCDPISGHTALYWYRQSLGQGLEFLIYFQGNSAPDKSGLPSDRFSAERTGGSVSTLTIQRTQQEDSAVYLCASSSQGRGETQYFGPGTRLLVL.

This clone showed up just a few times. The gene calls are TRBV7-9 and TRBJ2-1; TRBD2 agrees at 8 bases. The CDR3 runs 15 residues. The V segment lost 7 bases and the J segment 7 bases; nucleotides outside the gene matches: 12. From germline, CDR1 is SEHNR and CDR2 FQNEAQ (reference sequence). CDR3 in DNA: TGTGCCAGCACCTCGGGTGGGGCGGGAGGTAATGAGCAGTTCTTC. Its translation: CASTSGGAGGNEQFF. Full variable domain (missing parts from reference TRBV7-9 and TRBJ2-1): DTGVSQNPRHKITKRGQNVTFRCDPISEHNRLYWYRQTLGQGPEFLTYFQNEAQLEKSRLLSDRFSAERPKGSFSTLEIQRTEQGDSAMYLCASTSGGAGGNEQFFGPGTRLTVL.

The chain uses TRBV6-5 and TRBJ2-2; tentative D call: TRBD2 (6 bases). The V end lost 1 base, the J end lost 1 base, and 10 bases lay between the germline ends. The CDR3 contains 16 residues. Germline assignment: CDR1 MNHEY and CDR2 SVGAGI. For the CDR3, the DNA is TGTGCCAGCAGTTACTGGGCGGGAAAGAACACCGGGGAGCTGTTTTTT. Its translation: CASSYWAGKNTGELFF.

A few counts support this clone. The genes are TRBV2 and TRBJ1-2; tentatively, D is TRBD1 (5 bases). The germline CDR1 and CDR2 sequences are SNHLY and FYNNEI. This CDR3 is 15 amino acids long. V shed 0 bases and J shed 3 bases, with 11 bases lying between them. The CDR3, as DNA: TGTGCCAGCAGTGAAGCCCCAGACAGATACTATGGCTACACCTTC. The encoded protein is CASSEAPDRYYGYTF.

The J gene is TRBJ1-2, the V gene TRBV7-9, with no clear D. The CDR3 contains 15 residues. Trimming pared 3 bases from V and 2 bases from J, leaving 13 bases between. Germline CDR1 is SEHNR and CDR2 is FQNEAQ (reference sequence). The chain's CDR3 is CASSLLTDLNYGYTF. The CDR3 DNA reads as TGTGCCAGCAGCTTGCTAACCGATCTCAACTATGGCTACACCTTC.

V and J are TRBV2 and TRBJ2-1; D is perhaps TRBD1 (5 bases). Trimming shortened V by 3 bases and J by 4 bases, and 13 bases separated the two germline ends. The germline V gene encodes CDR1 SNHLY and CDR2 FYNNEI. The CDR3 extends over 15 amino acids. The CDR3 region is CASSDLFGQYNEQFF. CDR3 DNA: TGTGCCAGCAGTGATCTTTTTGGACAATACAATGAGCAGTTCTTC.

This clone was counted a few times. This chain uses TRBV11-3 with TRBJ2-6; D might be TRBD2 (6 bases). CDR3 length: 18 amino acids. Germline-derived CDR1 and CDR2 are SGHNT and YENEEA. Trimming left V 5 bases short and J 0 bases short, with 17 bases between. The DNA for the CDR3 is TGTGCCAGCAGCCCTGGAGTTAGGCGGGACTCTGGGGCCAACGTCCTGACTTTC. As protein: CASSPGVRRDSGANVLTF.

The V and J genes are TRBV27 and TRBJ2-3; 10 bases map to TRBD1. CDR3 length equals 17 residues. In germline, CDR1 is MNHEY, CDR2 SMNVEV (reference sequence). V lost 3 bases to trimming and J lost 4 bases; unmatched junction nucleotides: 10. CDR3: CASSFLGGTGVSDTQYF. CDR3 coding DNA: TGTGCCAGCAGTTTTCTCGGAGGGACAGGGGTTTCAGATACGCAGTATTTT.

V usage is TRBV10-3 and J usage is TRBJ1-3; D remains unclear. The CDR3 covers 17 residues. V dropped 6 bases and J dropped 1 base, with 19 bases sitting between them. The germline V gene encodes CDR1 ENHRY and CDR2 SYGVKD. CDR3 residues: CAISRGFGSYSGNTIYF. The CDR3 region has the DNA TGTGCCATCAGCCGAGGGTTCGGGTCGTATTCTGGAAACACCATATATTTT.

A single count supports this clone. The genes are TRBV5-1 and TRBJ2-7, with TRBD2 matching 7 bases. After removal of 4 bases from V and 2 bases from J, the junction contained 6 bases not matched to a gene. CDR1 SGHRS and CDR2 YFSETQ come from the germline V gene. The CDR3 is 14 residues long. CDR3 protein: CASSPGGGAYEQYF. Written as DNA, the CDR3 is TGCGCCAGCAGCCCGGGTGGGGGGGCCTACGAGCAGTACTTC.